This record covers a single T cell receptor (beta chain). What this receptor recognizes is not known. Per-base quality was not reported, and no clone a single base away is much larger than it. This sample was included in a study of blood T cell repertoires in COVID-19 (dated by TCRdb to the early 2020s). About the investigation overall: The collaborator samples originated in the United States, Italy and Spain and spanned the acute and convalescent phases of COVID-19. The samples were drawn from the first 160 participants of the ongoing ImmuneRACE study and from over a thousand subjects provided by 6 global collaborators. The dataset comprised deeply sampled blood TCRbeta repertoires from subjects exposed to, actively infected with, or recovered from COVID-19. The prospective study material was composed of cDNA or gDNA derived from T cells, B-cell-depleted T cells, or PBMCs. HLA class I and class II types, where available, came from metadata supplied by the sample provider rather than from assay-based typing. A freely available public database, intended as a resource for researchers studying the immune response to SARS-CoV-2, is where the repertoires were released. Nearly every sample came with metadata listing a de-identified subject ID, COVID-19 status, age in years and sex.

Enrolling through a virtual design, the prospective study's participants ranged in age from roughly 18 to 90 years and lived across about two dozen United States geographic areas. To assign participants to cohorts, the prospective study relied on clinical history that participants themselves reported in a screening survey and a study questionnaire. In the prospective study, whole blood, serum and a nasopharyngeal or oropharyngeal swab were collected from each participant by mobile phlebotomists. Participants in the prospective study had the option to provide additional blood draws and questionnaires over a roughly 2-month period. Prospective study blood samples were shipped either frozen or at room temperature before DNA extraction. Here is what the overall study found, with its caveats: How much clinical and demographic metadata was included differed by source and by participant, and the metadata was provided uncurated.

Trimming costs V 2 bases and J 6 bases, and their ends lie 14 bases apart. From cysteine to phenylalanine, the CDR3 is 14 amino acids long. Only CDR3 DNA remains: 42 bases, in frame from the first base. The germline V gene (reference sequence) provides CDR1 GTSNPN and CDR2 SVGIG. The immunoSEQ Assay, a bias-controlled multiplex PCR, was used to amplify TCRbeta CDR3 regions from genomic DNA. On the study's bioinformatics: The number of nucleated cells in each sample was estimated from the amplification of reference gene primers within the assay. To quantify the absolute abundance of each unique TCRbeta CDR3 rearrangement, sequence reads were collapsed and filtered. For each sample, productive Simpson clonality was calculated as the square root of Simpson's diversity index over productive rearrangements. As stored in TCRdb, this immuneACCESS dataset retains in-frame rearrangements with V and J assigned. A fraction of the clones does not appear; measured against another copy, unresolved V genes explain less than half of the discrepancy, and the remainder lacks a known reason. For V, J and clone size, that table is used; D and trimming come from the DNA. The sample table lists 150,000 to 200,000 clones, approximately 92% of them with a count of one. 2% to 2.5% of the sample belongs to the ten largest clones.

This receptor was identified in a woman aged 40 to 50 with acute COVID-19. This chain is built from TRBV30 and TRBJ2-1; the D gene is perhaps TRBD2, from 7 matching bases. Source material: PBMCs or T cells enriched from blood (not recorded which). The CDR3 region: CAWSQGGAGNEQFF. The nucleotides read TGTGCCTGGAGTCAAGGGGGGGCGGGCAATGAGCAGTTCTTC.